This T cell receptor (beta chain) appears in the sequencing data of a study of cytomegalovirus exposure and HLA in healthy donors. About the research overall: A data release that came early held about 89 million unique TCRs from HLA-typed donors.

Trimming cost V 4 bases and J 2 bases, with 19 bases left between them. The germline gives CDR1 SGDLS, CDR2 YYNGEE. There are 16 residues in the CDR3. As for this clone: As yet, its antigen is unknown.

The PCR made use of 60 Vbeta and 13 Jbeta primers. Clones were read by immunoSEQ multiplex PCR, and TCRdb kept only the in-frame ones, dropping some. Recorded here are roughly 100,000 clones; the top ten clones represent about 3.4%. Study conclusions and caveats: Several of the most significant clusters were apparently associated with common viral pathogens in a later analysis. In the analysis, some V segments, TRBV6-2 and TRBV6-3 included, were excluded as indistinguishable. Cytomegalovirus-associated status was assigned to about 150 TCR beta chains.

The TCR sequence derives from a woman in her 30s in good health and CMV-seronegative. This chain joins TRBV9 and TRBJ2-7; D possibly corresponds to TRBD2 (6 bases). Sequencing used PBMCs. The CDR3 spells CASSPGGDSPAYEQYF. DNA of the CDR3: TGTGCCAGCAGCCCCGGAGGGGATTCCCCTGCCTACGAGCAGTACTTC.